The text below deals with one TCR beta chain. The specificity of this receptor is unknown. Base qualities are not recorded, but no much larger clone differs from it by a single base. Spanning cysteine to phenylalanine, the CDR3 consists of 15 amino acids. CDR3 DNA is the only sequence kept; it has 45 bases, read in frame from the first base. CDR1 and CDR2 were assigned from the germline V gene as LGHNA and YNFKEQ. V and J lose 0 bases and 8 bases, and a span of 16 bases separates them. Genomic DNA was extracted with the Qiagen DNeasy kit from unsorted PBMCs and from negatively selected CD4+ and CD8+ fractions. Amplification of TCR beta CDR3 regions was done by immunoSEQ multiplex PCR with primers that anneal to V and J segments. Amplification bias was minimized using a synthetic immune receptor repertoire, and residual bias was removed computationally after sequencing. The paper's data handling went like this. Custom Python scripts were used to quantify repertoire diversity as the Shannon entropy index. Unsorted, CD4+ and CD8+ repertoires were analyzed separately, except in combined analyses where CD4+ and CD8+ sequences were merged in silico. Clonal expansion was defined as at least a 2-fold frequency increase after treatment relative to C1D1, with a pseudocount of 0.5 for undetected baseline clones. Clones with 0 or 1 copy at C1D1 were classified as singleton clones, and clones with 2 or more copies were classified as non-singleton clones. Clones expanded in unsorted samples were labelled as CD4+, CD8+ or unknown by matching protein sequences in sorted samples from the same patient. Wilcoxon tests were applied to paired samples to test diversity changes from C1D1 to C4D1. TCRdb took this table from immuneACCESS and kept in-frame rearrangements with V and J called. Such tables lack part of the clones; where checked against another copy, unresolved V genes explain under half of the gap, and the rest is unexplained. V and J calls and clone size are copied from that table; D and trimming were computed from the DNA. The sample yields roughly 50,000 clones; around three quarters were counted once. The top ten clones comprise approximately 23% of the sample.

These data belong to a study of PD-1 blockade in classical Hodgkin lymphoma (dated by TCRdb to about 2020). Context from the whole study: Nivolumab dosing was 3 mg/kg intravenously every 2 weeks, continuing until either disease progression or unacceptable toxicity. The study used TCR beta sequencing and CyTOF to define a peripheral blood immune signature of response to PD-1 blockade in classical Hodgkin lymphoma.

This specimen's time point label, per the study, means: cycle 2 day 1 (C2D1) of nivolumab. Relapse after autologous stem cell transplantation had occurred in all trial patients, and cohorts A, B and C were distinguished by prior brentuximab vedotin exposure. The trial cohort included fewer than 60 patients with relapsed/refractory classical Hodgkin lymphoma, and each patient had a best overall response of complete response, partial response or progressive disease. In the multi-cohort phase II CheckMate 205 trial, trial patients received single-agent nivolumab. An independent review committee assessed best overall response by applying the 2007 International Working Group response criteria. PBMCs from the trial were collected at three points: immediately before nivolumab initiation (C1D1), and during therapy at cycle 2 day 1 and cycle 4 day 1. Peripheral blood was collected in 8 mL Vacutainer Cell Preparation Tubes, from which PBMCs were isolated by centrifugation and then cryopreserved.

Study-wide findings and limitations: Diversity was lower in patients who began nivolumab less than 1 year after ASCT, so these patients were left out of later analyses to avoid confounding by immune reconstitution. By C4D1, a significant rise was seen in CD4+ TCR diversity but not in CD8+ TCR diversity (p=0.0027 vs p=0.16), and the rise was most apparent among complete responders (p=0.02). Baseline diversity similar to that of newly diagnosed patients was observed in trial patients achieving complete response, whereas significantly lower diversity was observed in partial responders and progressors. Only a single clinical trial cohort was studied, and what caused the repertoire differences, possibly disease activity or prior therapy, remained undefined. Baseline TCR diversity was reported to be lower in newly diagnosed patients than in healthy donors, and even lower in relapsed/refractory patients.

This TCR was sampled from a human donor with classical Hodgkin lymphoma. This chain joins TRBV4-2 to TRBJ1-2; matching of 5 bases hints at TRBD1 as the D gene. Source: peripheral blood mononuclear cells (PBMCs), taken before the second cycle of nivolumab. The CDR3 region reads CASSQEERQSVGYTF. The nucleotides read TGTGCCAGCAGCCAAGAGGAAAGACAGAGTGTCGGCTACACCTTC.